The rows below give T cell receptor beta chains drawn from one sample of a study of cytomegalovirus exposure and HLA in healthy donors. Data came from immunoSEQ multiplex PCR; TCRdb stores just in-frame clones and leaves some out. There are around 150,000 clones in the sample; roughly 78% occur only once, and roughly 4% lies in the top ten. What was sequenced was PBMCs. Receptor source: a middle-aged man in good health and CMV-seropositive. Both conserved end residues are part of each CDR3. D genes are given only for firm matches. A clone size is listed for some rows: how often the clone was seen (once, few, many), or a class if it is expanded.

J: TRBJ2-3
V: TRBV29-1
size: -
D: TRBD2
CDR3: CSVEVGGGGGGAGGTQYF
DNA: TGCAGCGTTGAAGTCGGGGGAGGCGGGGGGGGCGCCGGGGGTACGCAGTATTTT

J: TRBJ2-3
V: TRBV4-1
size: -
D: TRBD2
CDR3: CASSQPPGLAVVDTQYF
DNA: TGCGCCAGCAGCCAACCGCCGGGACTAGCGGTTGTAGATACGCAGTATTTT

J: TRBJ2-1
V: TRBV7-8
size: -
D: -
CDR3: CASSRVGNEQFF
DNA: TGTGCCAGCAGCCGAGTTGGCAATGAGCAGTTCTTC

J: TRBJ2-7
V: TRBV6-5
size: -
D: TRBD1
CDR3: CASKSTGQGRNEQYF
DNA: TGTGCCAGCAAGTCAACGGGACAGGGGAGGAACGAGCAGTACTTC

J: TRBJ2-1
V: TRBV5-1
size: -
D: -
CDR3: CASSPPYQSNEQFF
DNA: TGCGCCAGCAGCCCACCCTACCAAAGTAATGAGCAGTTCTTC

J: TRBJ1-2
V: TRBV6-1
size: few
D: TRBD1
CDR3: CASSLTGVGYTF
DNA: TGTGCCAGCAGTTTAACAGGGGTAGGCTACACCTTC

J: TRBJ2-1
V: TRBV27
size: -
D: -
CDR3: CASSLAGTSEQFF
DNA: TGTGCCAGCAGTTTAGCGGGAACGAGTGAGCAGTTCTTC

J: TRBJ1-1
V: TRBV5-8
size: -
D: TRBD1
CDR3: CASGIFTGVAFF
DNA: TGTGCCAGCGGGATCTTCACAGGGGTGGCTTTCTTT

J: TRBJ2-7
V: TRBV7-9
size: -
D: -
CDR3: CASSLVGSSYEQYF
DNA: TGTGCCAGCAGCTTAGTCGGGAGCTCCTACGAGCAGTACTTC

J: TRBJ2-3
V: TRBV4-3
size: -
D: TRBD2
CDR3: CASSQDLAGGPDTQYF
DNA: TGCGCCAGCAGCCAAGATCTCGCGGGAGGGCCGGATACGCAGTATTTT

J: TRBJ1-2
V: TRBV25-1
size: -
D: TRBD1
CDR3: CASSVAGGRGYTF
DNA: TGTGCCAGCAGTGTCGCAGGGGGTCGAGGCTACACCTTC

J: TRBJ2-1
V: TRBV2
size: -
D: -
CDR3: CASSEYQLVQNEQFF
DNA: TGTGCCAGCAGTGAATACCAGCTAGTTCAGAATGAGCAGTTCTTC

J: TRBJ1-1
V: TRBV6-5
size: -
D: -
CDR3: CASSYRGANTEAFF
DNA: TGTGCCAGCAGTTACAGGGGCGCAAACACTGAAGCTTTCTTT

J: TRBJ1-1
V: TRBV7-8
size: -
D: -
CDR3: CASSLVENTEAFF
DNA: TGTGCCAGCAGCTTAGTAGAGAACACTGAAGCTTTCTTT

J: TRBJ2-2
V: TRBV5-5
size: -
D: -
CDR3: CASARGTGELFF
DNA: TGTGCCAGCGCGCGGGGAACCGGGGAGCTGTTTTTT

J: TRBJ2-5
V: TRBV11-3
size: few
D: TRBD2
CDR3: CASSLELAGVTQYF
DNA: TGTGCCAGCAGCTTAGAACTAGCGGGAGTGACCCAGTACTTC

J: TRBJ1-3
V: TRBV6-5
size: -
D: TRBD1
CDR3: CASSSGQRRNTIYF
DNA: TGTGCCAGCAGTTCGGGACAGCGACGGAACACCATATATTTT

J: TRBJ1-5
V: TRBV29-1
size: -
D: -
CDR3: CSVRAGLNQPQHF
DNA: TGCAGCGTTAGGGCCGGACTCAATCAGCCCCAGCATTTT

J: TRBJ2-7
V: TRBV4-2
size: -
D: -
CDR3: CASSQPGQTYEQYF
DNA: TGTGCCAGCAGCCAGCCCGGACAGACCTACGAGCAGTACTTC

J: TRBJ2-2
V: TRBV2
size: -
D: -
CDR3: CASSVVQANTGELFF
DNA: TGTGCCAGCAGTGTAGTACAGGCGAACACCGGGGAGCTGTTTTTT

J: TRBJ2-6
V: TRBV2
size: -
D: -
CDR3: CASSQGRTISGANVLTF
DNA: TGTGCCAGCAGCCAGGGGCGTACTATCTCTGGGGCCAACGTCCTGACTTTC

J: TRBJ1-2
V: TRBV7-3
size: -
D: -
CDR3: CASSLSRGVGYTF
DNA: TGTGCCAGCAGCTTATCTAGGGGTGTGGGCTACACCTTC

J: TRBJ1-5
V: TRBV2
size: few
D: TRBD1
CDR3: CASRAGQNSNQPQHF
DNA: TGTGCCAGCAGGGCGGGACAGAATTCCAATCAGCCCCAGCATTTT

J: TRBJ2-2
V: TRBV27
size: -
D: -
CDR3: CASTRVVHGLDNTGELFF
DNA: TGTGCCAGCACCCGAGTCGTGCACGGACTCGATAACACCGGGGAGCTGTTTTTT

J: TRBJ2-7
V: TRBV18
size: -
D: -
CDR3: CASSPPSVRPYEQYF
DNA: TGTGCCAGCTCACCACCTAGCGTCAGACCCTACGAGCAGTACTTC

J: TRBJ2-2
V: TRBV5-6
size: -
D: TRBD2
CDR3: CASGPALGRINTGELFF
DNA: TGTGCCAGCGGCCCTGCCCTCGGGAGGATCAACACCGGGGAGCTGTTTTTT

J: TRBJ2-1
V: TRBV6-5
size: once
D: -
CDR3: CASSLTAFSYNEQFF
DNA: TGTGCCAGCAGCCTAACAGCATTTTCCTACAATGAGCAGTTCTTC